This T cell receptor (beta chain) comes out of a study of molecular identifiers for immune sequencing clone quantification. Whole-study results and caveats: Highly expanded clone sizes could be underestimated through barcode sharing by identical TCR molecules. Even with some 990,000 naive cells present, spiked Jurkat TCR RNA from one cell was reportedly detectable.

This clonotype was detected many times. Its antigen is currently unknown. The CDR3 has 16 residues. CDR1 is PRHDT, CDR2 FYEKMQ, per germline (reference sequence). The J segment lost 8 bases and the V segment lost 1 base, leaving 7 bases of the junction unmatched. Bulk TCR libraries were made with methods that had been previously described and with listed TCR primers. TCRdb used MiXCR to reprocess the PCR reads, holding one entry per CDR3 protein. Of 400,000 to 600,000 distinct CDR3 sequences listed, about 21% are singletons. RNA fractions of 10%, 30% or 50% and roughly 20,000 to 1,000,000 sorted cells were the source of naive CD8 libraries.

This chain joins TRBV13 and TRBJ2-2; 10 bases map to TRBD1. Sequencing was carried out using naive CD8+ T cells from blood, with Jurkat cell RNA spiked in. As for subset: FACS-sorted CD8+CD4-CCR7+CD45RA+ naive T cells. The source of this sequence is a human donor in good health. Some libraries in this study had Jurkat cell RNA spiked in. CDR3 sequence: CASSLVRQGASGELFF. CDR3 bases: TGTGCCAGCAGCTTAGTCCGACAGGGGGCATCGGGGGAGCTGTTTTTT. The whole variable domain, filled in from reference TRBV13 and TRBJ2-2, reads AAGVIQSPRHLIKEKRETATLKCYPIPRHDTVYWYQQGPGQDPQFLISFYEKMQSDKGSIPDRFSAQQFSDYHSELNMSSLELGDSALYFCASSLVRQGASGELFFGEGSRLTVL.